This T cell receptor (beta chain) was observed in a study of Graves' ophthalmopathy and Graves' hyperthyroidism. Trimming stripped 7 bases from V and 8 bases from J, with 13 bases between. The CDR3 totals 12 residues. CDR1 is SGDLS and CDR2 is YYNGEE in the germline V gene. Scientists amplified the TCR beta CDR3 regions from RNA transcripts. In the first round, RT-PCR was carried out with HTBI primers, and a multiplex PCR formed the second round. A single record per CDR3 protein comes from TCRdb applying MiXCR to the multiplex PCR reads. The sample lists 230,000 or so distinct CDR3 sequences; 45% were seen once.

The receptor comes from an adult man with Graves' ophthalmopathy. V gene TRBV9 combines with J gene TRBJ2-1; D may be TRBD2 (5 bases). Sequencing used peripheral blood. Here the CDR3 reads CASALAGDEQFF. Written as DNA, the CDR3 is TGTGCCAGCGCTCTAGCCGGGGATGAGCAGTTCTTC.